This TCR beta chain comes out of a study of T cell responses to AZD1222 COVID-19 vaccine. Findings and limits, study-wide: Just a handful of AZD1222 recipients were seropositive at baseline. Every sample of the repertoires postdated the peak T cell response. Clonal diversity may have been underestimated, and the donors were mostly white British, with more females than males.

It was second doses at about 4 or about 12 weeks that were pooled. This clone was found once. Its antigen is undetermined. Germline-derived CDR1 and CDR2 are MDHEN and SYDVKM. The CDR3 has 16 residues. The V end was cut by 5 bases, the J end by 9 bases, with 23 bases between. Only in-frame clones appear in the TCRdb table, and some are missing; sequencing was by immunoSEQ multiplex PCR. The table records about 120,000 clones, around 84% of them present only once. The material was peripheral blood, obtained 28 days after the second AZD1222 dose. The sequence came from an adult who received the AZD1222 COVID-19 vaccine. The chain has TRBV28 and TRBJ2-1; possible D gene TRBD2, 5 bases. DNA of the CDR3: TGTGCCAGCAGTCCAGGAGGCTTATCTTTCGGCGGTGAGCAGTTCTTC. This gives the protein CASSPGGLSFGGEQFF.